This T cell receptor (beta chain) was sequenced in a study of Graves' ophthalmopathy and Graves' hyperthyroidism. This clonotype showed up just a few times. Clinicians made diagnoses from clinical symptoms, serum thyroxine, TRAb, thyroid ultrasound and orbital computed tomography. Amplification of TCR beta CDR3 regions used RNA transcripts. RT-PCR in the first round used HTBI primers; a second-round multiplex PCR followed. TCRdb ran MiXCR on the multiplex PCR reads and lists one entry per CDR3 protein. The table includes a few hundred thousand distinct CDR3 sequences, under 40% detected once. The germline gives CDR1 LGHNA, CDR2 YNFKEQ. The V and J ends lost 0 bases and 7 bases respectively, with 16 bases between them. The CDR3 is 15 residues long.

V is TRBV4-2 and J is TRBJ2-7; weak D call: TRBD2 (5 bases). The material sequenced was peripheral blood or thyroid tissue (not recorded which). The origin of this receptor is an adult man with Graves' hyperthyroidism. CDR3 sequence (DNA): TGTGCCAGCAGCCAAGATTTTCGAACGGGATGGGAGCAGTACTTC. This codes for CASSQDFRTGWEQYF.